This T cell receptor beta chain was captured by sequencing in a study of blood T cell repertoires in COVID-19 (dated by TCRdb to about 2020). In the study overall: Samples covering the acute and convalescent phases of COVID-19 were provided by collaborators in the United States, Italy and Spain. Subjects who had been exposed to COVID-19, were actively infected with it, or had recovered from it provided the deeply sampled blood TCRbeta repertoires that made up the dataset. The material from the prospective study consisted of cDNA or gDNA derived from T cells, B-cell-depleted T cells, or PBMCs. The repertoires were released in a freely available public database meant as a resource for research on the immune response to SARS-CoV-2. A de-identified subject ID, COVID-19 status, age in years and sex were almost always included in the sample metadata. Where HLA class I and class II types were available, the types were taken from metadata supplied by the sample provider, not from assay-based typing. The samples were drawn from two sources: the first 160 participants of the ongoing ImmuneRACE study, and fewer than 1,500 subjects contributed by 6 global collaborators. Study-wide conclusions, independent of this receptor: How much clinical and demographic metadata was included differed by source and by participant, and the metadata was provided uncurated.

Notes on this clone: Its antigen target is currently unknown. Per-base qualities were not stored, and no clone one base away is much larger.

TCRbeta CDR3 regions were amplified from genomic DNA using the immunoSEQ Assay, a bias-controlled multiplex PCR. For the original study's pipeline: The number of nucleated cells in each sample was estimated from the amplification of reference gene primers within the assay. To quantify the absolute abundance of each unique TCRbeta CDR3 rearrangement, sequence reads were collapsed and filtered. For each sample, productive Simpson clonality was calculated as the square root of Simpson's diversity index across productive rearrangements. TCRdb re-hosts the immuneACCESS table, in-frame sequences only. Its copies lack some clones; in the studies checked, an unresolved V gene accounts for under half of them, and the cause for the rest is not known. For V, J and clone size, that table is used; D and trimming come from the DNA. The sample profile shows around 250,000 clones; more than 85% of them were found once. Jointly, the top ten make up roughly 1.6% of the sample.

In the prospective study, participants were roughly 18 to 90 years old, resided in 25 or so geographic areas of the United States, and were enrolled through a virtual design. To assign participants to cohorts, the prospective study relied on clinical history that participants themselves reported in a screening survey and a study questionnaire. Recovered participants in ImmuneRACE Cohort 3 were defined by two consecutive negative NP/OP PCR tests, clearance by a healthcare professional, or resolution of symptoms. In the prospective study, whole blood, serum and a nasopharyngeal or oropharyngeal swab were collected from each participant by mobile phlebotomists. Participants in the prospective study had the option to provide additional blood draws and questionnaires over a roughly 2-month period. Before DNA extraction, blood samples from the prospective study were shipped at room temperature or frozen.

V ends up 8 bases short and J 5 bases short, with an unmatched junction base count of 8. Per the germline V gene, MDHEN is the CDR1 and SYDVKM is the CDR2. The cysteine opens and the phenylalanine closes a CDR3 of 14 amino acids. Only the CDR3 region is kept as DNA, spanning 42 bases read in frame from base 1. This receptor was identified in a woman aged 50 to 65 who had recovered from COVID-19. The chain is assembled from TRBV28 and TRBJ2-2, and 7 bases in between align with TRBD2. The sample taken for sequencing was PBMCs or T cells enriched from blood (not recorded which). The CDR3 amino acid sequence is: CASGRGGYTGELFF. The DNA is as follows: TGTGCCAGCGGACGGGGAGGGTATACCGGGGAGCTGTTTTTT.